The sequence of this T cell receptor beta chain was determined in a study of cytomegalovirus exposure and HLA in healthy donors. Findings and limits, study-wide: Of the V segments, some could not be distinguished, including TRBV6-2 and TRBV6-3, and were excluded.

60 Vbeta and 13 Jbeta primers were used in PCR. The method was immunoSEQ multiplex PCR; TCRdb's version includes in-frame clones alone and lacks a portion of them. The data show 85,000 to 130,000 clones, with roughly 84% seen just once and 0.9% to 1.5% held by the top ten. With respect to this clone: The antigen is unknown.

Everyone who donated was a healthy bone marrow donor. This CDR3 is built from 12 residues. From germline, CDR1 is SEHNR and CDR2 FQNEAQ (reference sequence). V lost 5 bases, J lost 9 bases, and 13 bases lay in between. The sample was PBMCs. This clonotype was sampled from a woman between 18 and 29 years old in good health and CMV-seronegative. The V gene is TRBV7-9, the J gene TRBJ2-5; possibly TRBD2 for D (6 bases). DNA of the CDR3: TGTGCCAGCAGCCGCCACGGGGAGGCCCAGTACTTC. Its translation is CASSRHGEAQYF.